This T cell receptor beta chain came from a study of T cell changes during pregnancy in multiple sclerosis. This CDR3 comprises 13 residues. Trimming cost V 4 bases and J 7 bases, with 14 bases left between them. Per germline, CDR1 SGDLS and CDR2 YYNGEE. Method: immunoSEQ multiplex PCR; TCRdb's copy keeps in-frame clones and lacks some. The sample has roughly 110,000 clones; about nine tenths are singletons. The sequence derives from a female donor in good health, enrolled as a control in a pregnancy study. The rearrangement uses TRBV9 and TRBJ2-5, with D maybe TRBD1 (5 bases). The sample in question was peripheral blood, obtained in the third trimester of pregnancy. The CDR3 region has the DNA TGTGCCAGCAGCTTACAGGACCTAGGGACCCAGTACTTC. It codes for CASSLQDLGTQYF. Full variable domain (rest looked up from reference TRBV9 and TRBJ2-5): DSGVTQTPKHLITATGQRVTLRCSPRSGDLSVYWYQQSLDQGLQFLIQYYNGEERAKGNILERFSAQQFPDLHSELNLSSLELGDSALYFCASSLQDLGTQYFGPGTRLLVL.